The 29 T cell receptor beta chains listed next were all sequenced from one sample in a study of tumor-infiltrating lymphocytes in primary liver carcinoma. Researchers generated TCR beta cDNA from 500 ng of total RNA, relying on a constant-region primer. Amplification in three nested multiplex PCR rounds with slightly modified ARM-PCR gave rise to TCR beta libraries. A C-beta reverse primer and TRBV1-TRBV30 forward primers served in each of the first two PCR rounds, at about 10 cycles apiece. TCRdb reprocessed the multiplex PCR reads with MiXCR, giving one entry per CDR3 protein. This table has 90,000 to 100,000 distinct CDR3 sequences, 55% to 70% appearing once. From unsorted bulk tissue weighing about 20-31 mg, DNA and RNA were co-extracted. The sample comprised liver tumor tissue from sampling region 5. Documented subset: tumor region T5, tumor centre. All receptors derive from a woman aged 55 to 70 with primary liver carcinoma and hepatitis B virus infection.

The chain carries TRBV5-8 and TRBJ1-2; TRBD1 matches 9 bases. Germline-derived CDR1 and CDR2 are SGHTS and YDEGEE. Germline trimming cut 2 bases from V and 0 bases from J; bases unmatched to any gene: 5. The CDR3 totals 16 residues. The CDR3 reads CASSLRQGVSNYGYTF. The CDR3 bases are TGTGCCAGCAGCTTACGACAGGGGGTTTCTAACTATGGCTACACCTTC.

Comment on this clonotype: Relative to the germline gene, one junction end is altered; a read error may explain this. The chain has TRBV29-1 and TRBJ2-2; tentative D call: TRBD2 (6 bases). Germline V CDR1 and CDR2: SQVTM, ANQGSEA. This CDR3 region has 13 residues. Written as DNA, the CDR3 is TGCAGCACCACGGGGCACTCGGGCGGGGAGTTGTTTTTT. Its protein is CSTTGHSGGELFF.

CDR3 nucleotide sequence: TGCGCCAGCAACCTCTTGGGGGGTTTTGAGCAGTACTTC. Protein: CASNLLGGFEQYF. The V gene is TRBV5-1, the J gene TRBJ2-7, with D maybe TRBD2 (6 bases). The V gene lost 6 bases and the J gene lost 7 bases, with 17 bases spanning the gap. Germline CDR1 reads SGHRS; CDR2 reads YFSETQ. CDR3 length equals 13 residues. The full variable domain, completed using reference TRBV5-1 and TRBJ2-7, is KAGVTQTPRYLIKTRGQQVTLSCSPISGHRSVSWYQQTPGQGLQFLFEYFSETQRNKGNFPGRFSGRQFSNSRSEMNVSTLELGDSALYLCASNLLGGFEQYFGPGTRLTVT.

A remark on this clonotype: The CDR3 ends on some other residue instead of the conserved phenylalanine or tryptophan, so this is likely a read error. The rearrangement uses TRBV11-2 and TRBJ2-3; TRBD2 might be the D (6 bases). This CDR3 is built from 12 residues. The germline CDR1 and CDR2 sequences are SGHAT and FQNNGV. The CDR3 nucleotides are TGCGCCAGCAGCCCCTGGGAGGATACACAGTATCTT. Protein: CASSPWEDTQYL.

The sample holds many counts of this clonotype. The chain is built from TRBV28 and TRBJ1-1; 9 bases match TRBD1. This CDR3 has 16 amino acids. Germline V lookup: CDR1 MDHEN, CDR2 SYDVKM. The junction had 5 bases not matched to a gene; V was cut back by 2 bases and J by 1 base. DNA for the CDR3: TGTGCCAGCAGTTTAAGTGGACAGGGGACGAACACTGAAGCTTTCTTT. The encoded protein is CASSLSGQGTNTEAFF.

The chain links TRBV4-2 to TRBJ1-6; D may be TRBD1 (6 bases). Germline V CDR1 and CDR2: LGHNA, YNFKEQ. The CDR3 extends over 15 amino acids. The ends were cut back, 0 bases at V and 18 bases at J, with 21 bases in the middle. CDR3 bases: TGTGCCAGCAGCCAAGAAATCAGGGGAGATTCACACCCCCACTTT. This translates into CASSQEIRGDSHPHF.

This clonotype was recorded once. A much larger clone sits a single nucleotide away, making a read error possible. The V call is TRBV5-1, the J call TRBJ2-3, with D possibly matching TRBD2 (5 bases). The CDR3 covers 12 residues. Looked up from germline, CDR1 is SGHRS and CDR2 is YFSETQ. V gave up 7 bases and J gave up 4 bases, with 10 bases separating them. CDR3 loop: CASGSGSDTQYF. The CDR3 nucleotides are TGCGCCAGCGGGTCGGGATCAGATACGCAGTATTTT.

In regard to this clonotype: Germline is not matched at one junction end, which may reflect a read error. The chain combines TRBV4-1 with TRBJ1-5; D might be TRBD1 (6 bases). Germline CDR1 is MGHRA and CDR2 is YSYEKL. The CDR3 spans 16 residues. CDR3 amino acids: CASIQIGGKSNQTQHF. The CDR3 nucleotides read TGCGCCAGCATCCAAATAGGGGGGAAGTCCAATCAGACCCAGCATTTT.

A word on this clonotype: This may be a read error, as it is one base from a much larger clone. For the CDR3, the DNA is TGTCCCAGCAGCCAAGGTCGGCAGCCTACCTACGAGCAGTACTTC. Its translation: CPSSQGRQPTYEQYF. V gene TRBV4-2 combines with J gene TRBJ2-7; no firm D call. The V gene's germline CDR1 is LGHNA and CDR2 YNFKEQ. This CDR3 has 15 residues.

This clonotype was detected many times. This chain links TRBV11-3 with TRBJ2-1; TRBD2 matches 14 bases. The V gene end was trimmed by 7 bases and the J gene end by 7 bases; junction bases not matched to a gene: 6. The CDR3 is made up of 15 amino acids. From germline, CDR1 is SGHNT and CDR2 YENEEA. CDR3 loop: CASTVGLAGANEQFF. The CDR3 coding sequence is TGTGCCAGCACCGTGGGACTAGCGGGAGCGAATGAGCAGTTCTTC.

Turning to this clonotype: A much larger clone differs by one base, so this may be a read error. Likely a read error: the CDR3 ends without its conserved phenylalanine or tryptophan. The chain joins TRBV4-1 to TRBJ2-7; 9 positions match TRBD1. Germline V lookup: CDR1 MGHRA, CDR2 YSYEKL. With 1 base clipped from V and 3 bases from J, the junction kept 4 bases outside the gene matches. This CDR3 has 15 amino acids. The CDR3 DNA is TGCGCCAGCAGCCAAGGGGGACAGGGCTACTACGAGCAGTACCTC. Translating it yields CASSQGGQGYYEQYL.

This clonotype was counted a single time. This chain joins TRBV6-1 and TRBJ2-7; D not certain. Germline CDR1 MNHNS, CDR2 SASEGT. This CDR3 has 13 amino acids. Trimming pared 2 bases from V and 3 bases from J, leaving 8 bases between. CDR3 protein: CASSEMFSYEQYF. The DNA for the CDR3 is TGTGCCAGCAGTGAAATGTTCAGCTACGAGCAGTACTTC.

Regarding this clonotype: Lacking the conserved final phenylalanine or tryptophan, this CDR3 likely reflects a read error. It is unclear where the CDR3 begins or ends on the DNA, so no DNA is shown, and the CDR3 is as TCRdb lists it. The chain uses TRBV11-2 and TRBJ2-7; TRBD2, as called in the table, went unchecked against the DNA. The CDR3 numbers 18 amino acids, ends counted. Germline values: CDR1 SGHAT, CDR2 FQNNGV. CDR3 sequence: CTSSSDWVSLVGPYEQYI.

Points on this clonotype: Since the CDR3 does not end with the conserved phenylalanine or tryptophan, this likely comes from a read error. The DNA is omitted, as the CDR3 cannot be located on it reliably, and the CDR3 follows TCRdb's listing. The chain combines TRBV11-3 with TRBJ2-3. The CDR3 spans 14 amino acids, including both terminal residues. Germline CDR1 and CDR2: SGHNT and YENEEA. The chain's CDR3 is CASSLWGSPDTLYL.

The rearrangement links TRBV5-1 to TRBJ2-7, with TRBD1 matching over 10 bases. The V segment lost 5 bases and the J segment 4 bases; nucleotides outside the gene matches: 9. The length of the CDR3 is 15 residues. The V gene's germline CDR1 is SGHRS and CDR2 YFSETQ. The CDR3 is CASSLRQGARYEQYF. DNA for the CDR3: TGCGCCAGCAGTTTAAGACAGGGGGCCAGATACGAGCAGTACTTC.

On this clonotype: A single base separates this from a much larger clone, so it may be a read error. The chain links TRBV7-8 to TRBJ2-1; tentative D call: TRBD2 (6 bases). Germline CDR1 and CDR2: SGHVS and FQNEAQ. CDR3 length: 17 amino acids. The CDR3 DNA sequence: TGTGCCAGCAGCATAGCTGGGAGGCAGTTTCGGCACAATGAGCAGTTCTTC. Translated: CASSIAGRQFRHNEQFF.

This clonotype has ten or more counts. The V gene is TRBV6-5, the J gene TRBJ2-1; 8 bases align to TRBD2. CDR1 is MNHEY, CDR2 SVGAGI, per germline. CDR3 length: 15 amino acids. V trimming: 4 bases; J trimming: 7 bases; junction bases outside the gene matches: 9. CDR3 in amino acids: CASSSLAAGMNEQFF. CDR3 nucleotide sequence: TGTGCCAGCAGTTCACTAGCGGCAGGAATGAATGAGCAGTTCTTC.

CDR3: CSATLEEGDAGELFF. CDR3 nucleotides: TGCAGTGCCACCCTGGAGGAGGGGGACGCCGGGGAGCTGTTTTTT. This chain connects TRBV20-1 to TRBJ2-2, with D perhaps assigned TRBD1 or TRBD2 (6 bases each). This CDR3 region has 15 residues. V was pared by 6 bases and J by 6 bases, with 20 bases between. CDR1 and CDR2 from the germline V gene are DFQATT and SNEGSKA (reference sequence).

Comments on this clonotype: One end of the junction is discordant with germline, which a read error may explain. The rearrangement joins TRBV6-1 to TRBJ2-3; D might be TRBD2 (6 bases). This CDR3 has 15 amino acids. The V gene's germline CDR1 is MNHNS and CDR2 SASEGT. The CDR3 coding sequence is TGCGCCAGGAGAACCCAGCGGGCTAGCACAGATACGCAGTATTTT. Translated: CARRTQRASTDTQYF.

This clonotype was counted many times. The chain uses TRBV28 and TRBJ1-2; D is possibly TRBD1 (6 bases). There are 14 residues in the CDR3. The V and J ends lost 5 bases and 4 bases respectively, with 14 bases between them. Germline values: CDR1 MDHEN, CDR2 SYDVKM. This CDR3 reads CASSLQGPTYGYTF. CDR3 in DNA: TGTGCCAGCAGTCTGCAGGGGCCTACCTATGGCTACACCTTC.

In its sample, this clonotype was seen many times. CDR3 in DNA: TGCAGCGTTGACCAGGGAGAAGAGACCCAGTACTTC. This encodes CSVDQGEETQYF. V gene TRBV29-1 combines with J gene TRBJ2-5; TRBD1 or TRBD2 may be the D gene (5 bases each). The germline V and J ends were trimmed by 3 bases and 3 bases, with 8 bases remaining between them. The length of the CDR3 is 12 residues. The germline gives CDR1 SQVTM, CDR2 ANQGSEA.

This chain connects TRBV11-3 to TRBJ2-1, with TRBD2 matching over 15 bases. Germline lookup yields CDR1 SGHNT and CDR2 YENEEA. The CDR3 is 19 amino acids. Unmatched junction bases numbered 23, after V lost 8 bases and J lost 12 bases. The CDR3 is CASGAGQGGLAGGFNTQFF. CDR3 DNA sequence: TGTGCCAGCGGCGCCGGACAGGGGGGACTAGCGGGAGGATTCAATACGCAGTTCTTC.

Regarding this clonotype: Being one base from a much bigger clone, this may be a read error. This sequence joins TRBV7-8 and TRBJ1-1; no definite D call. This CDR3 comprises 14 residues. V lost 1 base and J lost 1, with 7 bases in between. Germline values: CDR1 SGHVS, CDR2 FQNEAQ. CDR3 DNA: TGTGCCAGCAGCTTAGTGGCACCGAACACTGAAGCTTTCTTT. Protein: CASSLVAPNTEAFF.

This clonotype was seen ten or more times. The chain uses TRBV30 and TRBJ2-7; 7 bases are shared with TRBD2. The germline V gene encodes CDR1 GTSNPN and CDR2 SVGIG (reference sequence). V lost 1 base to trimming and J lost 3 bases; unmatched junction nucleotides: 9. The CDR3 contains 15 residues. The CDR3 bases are TGTGCCTGGAGTGAAGATGGGACTACTTTCTACGAGCAGTACTTC. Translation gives CAWSEDGTTFYEQYF.

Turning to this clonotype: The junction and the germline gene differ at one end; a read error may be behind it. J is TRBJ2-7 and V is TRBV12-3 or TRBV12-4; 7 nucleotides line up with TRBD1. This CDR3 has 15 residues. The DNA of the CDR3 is TGTGCCAGCAGTTTAGGGCAGGGGGATTTATATGAGCGGTACTTC. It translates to CASSLGQGDLYERYF.

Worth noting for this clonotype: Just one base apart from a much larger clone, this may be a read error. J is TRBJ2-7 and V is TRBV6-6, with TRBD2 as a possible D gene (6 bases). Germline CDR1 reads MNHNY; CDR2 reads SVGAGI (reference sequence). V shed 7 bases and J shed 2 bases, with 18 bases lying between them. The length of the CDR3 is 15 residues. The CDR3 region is CASTGGVGNPYEQYF. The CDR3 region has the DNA TGTGCCAGCACCGGCGGGGTCGGGAACCCCTACGAGCAGTACTTC.

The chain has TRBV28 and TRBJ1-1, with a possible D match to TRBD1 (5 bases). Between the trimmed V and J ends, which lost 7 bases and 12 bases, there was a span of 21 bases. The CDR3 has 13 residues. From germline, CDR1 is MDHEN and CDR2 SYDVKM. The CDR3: CASIQGAVREPFF. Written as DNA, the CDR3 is TGTGCCAGCATCCAAGGGGCTGTACGCGAACCTTTCTTT.

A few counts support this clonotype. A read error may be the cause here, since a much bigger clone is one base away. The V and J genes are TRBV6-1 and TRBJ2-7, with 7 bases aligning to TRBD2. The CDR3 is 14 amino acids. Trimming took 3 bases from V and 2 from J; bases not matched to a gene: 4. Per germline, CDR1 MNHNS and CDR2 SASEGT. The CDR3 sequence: CASSESGGPYEQYF. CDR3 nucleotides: TGTGCCAGCAGTGAGTCGGGGGGACCCTACGAGCAGTACTTC.

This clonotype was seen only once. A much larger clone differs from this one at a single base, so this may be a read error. CDR3 in DNA: TGTACCTGGACGGTGAACACTGAAGCTTTCTTT. Its protein is CTWTVNTEAFF. The V gene is TRBV30, the J gene TRBJ1-1, with no clear D. The CDR3 runs 11 residues. CDR1 GTSNPN and CDR2 SVGIG come from the germline V gene (reference sequence).